A single sample gave rise to the 5 T cell receptor beta chains below, sequenced in a study of cytomegalovirus exposure and HLA in healthy donors (dated by TCRdb to the late 2010s). The library was obtained by the immunoSEQ multiplex PCR assay. The multiplex PCR relied on a mix of 60 forward primers for TCR Vbeta segments and 13 reverse primers for TCR Jbeta segments. The source is immuneACCESS, and TCRdb retained only in-frame sequences with V and J called. Part of the clones is not carried over; for the studies checked, unresolved V genes explain less than half of this, and the remainder is unexplained. In this sample the table shows over 200,000 clones, around nine tenths of which occur a single time. The ten biggest clones cover 1% of the sample. The material sequenced was PBMCs. These receptor sequences come from a woman younger than 30 in good health and CMV-seronegative.

The chain combines TRBV27 with TRBJ2-7, with 8 positions matching TRBD1. CDR1 is MNHEY, CDR2 SMNVEV, per germline (reference sequence). The V segment lost 5 bases and the J segment 7 bases; nucleotides outside the gene matches: 10. The CDR3 contains 14 residues. CDR3 nucleotide sequence: TGTGCCAGCAGTCCAGAGGCAGGGGGCTGGGAGCAGTACTTC. It yields the protein CASSPEAGGWEQYF.

This chain links TRBV7-9 with TRBJ2-3; TRBD1 might be the D (6 bases). The length of the CDR3 is 16 residues. CDR1 and CDR2 from the germline V gene are SEHNR and FQNEAQ (reference sequence). The V and J ends lost 4 bases and 1 base respectively, with 15 bases between them. This CDR3 is CASSSRQGQGTDTQYF. The CDR3 DNA reads as TGTGCCAGCAGCTCACGTCAGGGACAAGGCACAGATACGCAGTATTTT.

This clone was seen a single time. The CDR3 bases are TGCGCCAGCAACTTCACAGGGACCTATGGACCCTACGAGCAGTACTTC. Residues: CASNFTGTYGPYEQYF. The V and J genes are TRBV5-1 and TRBJ2-7; D is perhaps TRBD1 (6 bases). The CDR3 runs 16 residues. Germline V CDR1 and CDR2: SGHRS, YFSETQ. The ends were cut back, 6 bases at V and 2 bases at J, with 21 bases in the middle.

The genes are TRBV6-6 and TRBJ2-1; TRBD2 aligns across 9 bases. V shed 4 bases and J 3 bases; nucleotides not matched to a gene: 7. The CDR3 length is 16 residues. Germline values: CDR1 MNHNY, CDR2 SVGAGI (reference sequence). The CDR3 DNA follows: TGTGCCAGCAGTTCCTCGGGAGCGGGGGGCTACAATGAGCAGTTCTTC. This gives the protein CASSSSGAGGYNEQFF.

The chain couples TRBV13 to TRBJ2-2; D not resolved. Between the trimmed V and J ends, which lost 6 bases and 6 bases, there was a span of 8 bases. Germline V gene sequence: CDR1 PRHDT, CDR2 FYEKMQ (reference sequence). This CDR3 spans 12 amino acids. In DNA form, the CDR3 reads TGTGCCAGCAGTGAGGCCCCCGGGGAGCTGTTTTTT. This encodes CASSEAPGELFF.